Following are 30 T cell receptor beta chains from one sample sequenced in a study of Tregs in tolerant kidney transplant recipients. Assay used: immunoSEQ multiplex PCR; TCRdb lists only in-frame clones, some missing. Found here are tens of thousands of clones, 70% to 90% of them singletons; the top ten hold under 2.5%. The sequences come from Tregs from blood, collected before the transplant. Source of these receptors: a human donor who received a combined kidney and bone marrow transplant.

The chain employs TRBV20-1 and TRBJ2-1; a possible D gene is TRBD1 (6 bases). In germline, CDR1 is DFQATT, CDR2 SNEGSKA (reference sequence). V dropped 8 bases and J dropped 8 bases, with 13 bases sitting between them. This CDR3 is built from 11 residues. For the CDR3, the DNA is TGCAGTTCGCAGGGGTTGGATGAGCAGTTCTTC. Its protein is CSSQGLDEQFF.

The V and J genes are TRBV27 and TRBJ1-2; unclear D gene. This CDR3 spans 13 amino acids. Trimming stripped 5 bases from V and 1 base from J, with 8 bases between. Germline V gene lookup returns CDR1 MNHEY and CDR2 SMNVEV (reference sequence). The CDR3 protein is CASSPTSNYGYTF. CDR3 bases: TGTGCCAGCAGTCCGACCAGTAACTATGGCTACACCTTC.

The chain links TRBV10-2 to TRBJ1-2; possibly TRBD1 for D (5 bases). Trimming removed 0 bases from V and 2 bases from J, with 10 bases in between. This CDR3 has 15 amino acids. Germline-derived CDR1 and CDR2 are WSHSY and SAAADI. CDR3: CASSESLGRNYGYTF. The CDR3 DNA is TGCGCCAGCAGTGAGTCACTGGGGCGGAACTATGGCTACACCTTC.

This chain joins TRBV7-5 and TRBJ2-3; TRBD2 was called by the table and not checked on the DNA. TRBV7-5 is a known pseudogene. The CDR3 has 16 amino acids. CDR3 bases: TGTGCCAGAAGCCCGGCCGTTGGGGAGAGCACAGATACGCAGTATTTT. Protein sequence: CARSPAVGESTDTQYF.

CDR3 nucleotide sequence: TGTGCCAGCAGTTTCAGTCCGGTTAACGGGGAGCTGTTTTTT. Translating it yields CASSFSPVNGELFF. The chain joins TRBV28 to TRBJ2-2; no definite D call. Germline V gene data show CDR1 as MDHEN and CDR2 as SYDVKM. The V end lost 3 bases, the J end lost 7 bases, and 12 bases lay between the germline ends. There are 14 residues in the CDR3.

The rearrangement links TRBV5-1 to TRBJ1-3, with D tentatively TRBD1 (5 bases). Trimming took off 2 bases at V and 0 bases at J, with 12 bases between the two ends. The germline V gene encodes CDR1 SGHRS and CDR2 YFSETQ. This CDR3 is 16 amino acids long. The CDR3 region is CASSLGDFLSGNTIYF. As DNA, the CDR3 is TGCGCCAGCAGCTTAGGGGACTTCCTCTCTGGAAACACCATATATTTT. The full variable domain, in which reference TRBV5-1 and TRBJ1-3 provide the parts outside the CDR3, is KAGVTQTPRYLIKTRGQQVTLSCSPISGHRSVSWYQQTPGQGLQFLFEYFSETQRNKGNFPGRFSGRQFSNSRSEMNVSTLELGDSALYLCASSLGDFLSGNTIYFGEGSWLTVV.

The chain recombines TRBV19 with TRBJ1-1, with 7 bases that match TRBD1. The CDR3 has 16 amino acids. The germline CDR1 and CDR2 sequences are LNHDA and SQIVND (reference sequence). V lost 8 bases to trimming and J lost 0 bases; unmatched junction nucleotides: 12. The DNA for the CDR3 is TGTGCCAGTCGAACAGGGGTGGGAGTTATGAACACTGAAGCTTTCTTT. This gives the protein CASRTGVGVMNTEAFF.

The rearrangement joins TRBV11-3 to TRBJ1-1; 8 bases are shared with TRBD1. CDR1 SGHNT and CDR2 YENEEA come from the germline V gene. The length of the CDR3 is 13 residues. Trimming took 5 bases from V and 6 from J; bases not matched to a gene: 5. CDR3 loop: CASSARGHPEAFF. The CDR3 DNA is TGTGCCAGCAGCGCCAGGGGGCATCCTGAAGCTTTCTTT.

J is TRBJ2-1 and V is TRBV5-1, with no clear D. The CDR3 totals 14 residues. Germline CDR1 reads SGHRS; CDR2 reads YFSETQ. Trimming pared 0 bases from V and 5 bases from J, leaving 9 bases between. The DNA of the CDR3 is TGCGCCAGCAGCTTGGCCGGCACCAACAATGAGCAGTTCTTC. Its translation: CASSLAGTNNEQFF.

The chain uses TRBV5-1 and TRBJ2-7, with D tentatively TRBD2 (6 bases). Germline-derived CDR1 and CDR2 are SGHRS and YFSETQ. The CDR3 totals 13 residues. The ends were cut back, 3 bases at V and 3 bases at J, with 10 bases in the middle. This chain's CDR3 is CASSWEVHYEQYF. Written as DNA, the CDR3 is TGCGCCAGCAGCTGGGAGGTTCACTACGAGCAGTACTTC.

The chain combines TRBV5-4 with TRBJ2-3; tentative D call: TRBD2 (6 bases). Trimming took 3 bases from V and 4 from J, leaving 12 bases between them. Germline V gene sequence: CDR1 SGHNT, CDR2 YYREEE (reference sequence). The CDR3 consists of 14 residues. The CDR3 reads CASSSQTGADTQYF. CDR3 DNA: TGTGCCAGCAGCTCTCAGACGGGGGCAGATACGCAGTATTTT.

This chain uses TRBV7-6 with TRBJ1-1; D is perhaps TRBD1 (5 bases). Trimming took off 6 bases at V and 3 bases at J, with 14 bases between the two ends. The CDR3 is made up of 14 amino acids. Looked up from germline, CDR1 is SGHVS and CDR2 is FNYEAQ. The CDR3 DNA reads TGTGCCAGCAGTTTTCAGGGAGGGGACACTGAAGCTTTCTTT. It translates to CASSFQGGDTEAFF. The whole variable domain, filled in from reference TRBV7-6 and TRBJ1-1, reads GAGVSQSPRYKVTKRGQDVALRCDPISGHVSLYWYRQALGQGPEFLTYFNYEAQQDKSGLPNDRFSAERPEGSISTLTIQRTEQRDSAMYRCASSFQGGDTEAFFGQGTRLTVV.

The chain couples TRBV5-1 to TRBJ2-3; D is unresolved. CDR1 and CDR2 (germline): SGHRS, YFSETQ. Trimming left V 0 bases short and J 4 bases short, with 15 bases between. This CDR3 comprises 16 residues. CDR3 loop: CASSLAAGYGADTQYF. The DNA of the CDR3 is TGCGCCAGCAGCTTGGCGGCAGGATATGGTGCAGATACGCAGTATTTT.

V gene TRBV4-1 combines with J gene TRBJ1-2, with D unclear. The CDR3 runs to 14 residues. Germline CDR1 MGHRA, CDR2 YSYEKL. V lost 4 bases to trimming and J lost 6 bases, with 15 bases between them. In DNA form, the CDR3 reads TGCGCCAGCAGCCCTGGGCAGGTGAGGAATGGCTACACCTTC. Its translation: CASSPGQVRNGYTF.

This clone was seen only once. The chain recombines TRBV7-2 with TRBJ2-3; D is undetermined. Trimming removed 2 bases at V and 6 bases at J, with 6 bases between. This CDR3 is built from 12 residues. Germline V gene lookup returns CDR1 SGHTA and CDR2 FQGNSA. The CDR3 loop is CASSLSRDTQYF. The CDR3 nucleotides are TGTGCCAGCAGCTTATCTCGGGATACGCAGTATTTT.

This clone was detected a few times. The chain uses TRBV4-1 and TRBJ1-5; D remains unclear. Germline assignment: CDR1 MGHRA and CDR2 YSYEKL. The germline V and J ends were trimmed by 1 base and 2 bases, with 9 bases remaining between them. The CDR3 is 15 amino acids. In DNA form, the CDR3 reads TGCGCCAGCAGCCAAGGTGGTCTAGGCAATCAGCCCCAGCATTTT. Its translation: CASSQGGLGNQPQHF.

The chain combines TRBV28 with TRBJ2-1; TRBD2 aligns across 9 bases. V dropped 1 base and J dropped 5; count of bases not matched to a gene: 6. CDR3 length: 16 residues. Germline assignment: CDR1 MDHEN and CDR2 SYDVKM. CDR3 residues: CASSLFGLAGNNEQFF. The CDR3 region has the DNA TGTGCCAGCAGTTTATTCGGGCTAGCGGGGAACAATGAGCAGTTCTTC.

This clone was seen only once. The chain has TRBV6-1 and TRBJ2-7; D may correspond to TRBD1 or TRBD2 (5 bases each). In germline, CDR1 is MNHNS, CDR2 SASEGT. V dropped 7 bases and J dropped 1 base, with 17 bases sitting between them. This CDR3 spans 15 amino acids. The CDR3 loop reads CASTDRDGLSYEQYF. CDR3 DNA: TGTGCCAGCACTGACCGGGACGGCTTATCCTACGAGCAGTACTTC.

The chain recombines TRBV5-4 with TRBJ2-1, with a tentative D call TRBD2 (7 bases). The CDR3 covers 16 residues. The V and J ends lost 6 bases and 0 bases respectively, with 16 bases between them. Germline V gene sequence: CDR1 SGHNT, CDR2 YYREEE (reference sequence). The CDR3 loop reads CASTRGGGRSYNEQFF. The CDR3 nucleotides read TGTGCCAGCACCAGAGGGGGGGGTCGCTCCTACAATGAGCAGTTCTTC.

Note on this clone: The germline gene is not matched at one end of the junction; a read error may be the cause. J is TRBJ2-2 and V is TRBV28, with D unresolved. CDR3 size: 12 residues. Per germline, CDR1 MDHEN and CDR2 SYDVKM. The CDR3 DNA sequence: TGTGCCAGCAGTTTGTCGGCCGGAGAGCTGTTTTTT. Its protein product is CASSLSAGELFF. Drawing the rest from reference TRBV28 and TRBJ2-2, the complete variable domain is DVKVTQSSRYLVKRTGEKVFLECVQDMDHENMFWYRQDPGLGLRLIYFSYDVKMKEKGDIPEGYSVSREKKERFSLILESASTNQTSMYLCASSLSAGELFFGEGSRLTVL.

CDR3 residues: CASSSGTKETQYF. In DNA, the CDR3 is TGTGCCAGCAGCTCCGGGACGAAGGAGACCCAGTACTTC. This chain links TRBV7-2 with TRBJ2-5; D is tentatively TRBD1 or TRBD2 (5 bases each). Germline loops: CDR1 SGHTA, CDR2 FQGNSA. The CDR3 runs to 13 residues. Between the trimmed V and J ends, which lost 4 bases and 5 bases, there was a span of 11 bases. The full variable domain, rest sourced from reference TRBV7-2 and TRBJ2-5, is GAGVSQSPSNKVTEKGKDVELRCDPISGHTALYWYRQSLGQGLEFLIYFQGNSAPDKSGLPSDRFSAERTGGSVSTLTIQRTQQEDSAVYLCASSSGTKETQYFGPGTRLLVL.

This clone appeared a few times. The chain has TRBV10-2 and TRBJ1-2; TRBD1 might be the D (6 bases). V dropped 6 bases and J dropped 10 bases, with 15 bases sitting between them. The CDR3 loop spans 12 amino acids. Germline V gene data show CDR1 as WSHSY and CDR2 as SAAADI. The CDR3, as DNA: TGCGCCAGCAGCCTCGGACAGACCATCTACACCTTC. It yields the protein CASSLGQTIYTF.

The genes are TRBV6-1 and TRBJ1-4; D not resolved. The CDR3 is 13 amino acids. The V gene lost 6 bases and the J gene lost 8 bases, with 13 bases spanning the gap. CDR1 MNHNS and CDR2 SASEGT come from the germline V gene. This CDR3 reads CASRTRTGEKLFF. DNA of the CDR3: TGTGCCAGCAGAACAAGGACTGGGGAAAAACTGTTTTTT.

This chain joins TRBV2 and TRBJ1-5; tentatively, D is TRBD1 (5 bases). The length of the CDR3 is 15 residues. Trimming pared 6 bases from V and 0 bases from J, leaving 12 bases between. CDR1 is SNHLY, CDR2 FYNNEI, per germline. The chain's CDR3 is CASRQETYSNQPQHF. The DNA for the CDR3 is TGTGCCAGCAGACAGGAGACTTATAGCAATCAGCCCCAGCATTTT.

This clone was counted only a few times. The V call is TRBV18, the J call TRBJ1-1, with a tentative D call TRBD1 (5 bases). Trimming removed 2 bases from V and 8 bases from J, with 12 bases in between. This CDR3 contains 13 residues. Germline-derived CDR1 and CDR2 are KGHSH and LQKENI. The CDR3 sequence: CASSPEYRTEAFF. CDR3 sequence (DNA): TGTGCCAGCTCACCAGAATACAGGACAGAAGCTTTCTTT. The full variable domain, rest sourced from reference TRBV18 and TRBJ1-1, is NAGVMQNPRHLVRRRGQEARLRCSPMKGHSHVYWYRQLPEEGLKFMVYLQKENIIDESGMPKERFSAEFPKEGPSILRIQQVVRGDSAAYFCASSPEYRTEAFFGQGTRLTVV.

The V call is TRBV19, the J call TRBJ1-3; the D gene is possibly TRBD1 (5 bases). The V gene's germline CDR1 is LNHDA and CDR2 SQIVND (reference sequence). Deletions cut 5 bases from V and 3 bases from J, with 11 bases between. This CDR3 has 14 residues. The CDR3 region is CASSPRTIGNTIYF. In DNA, the CDR3 is TGTGCCAGTAGTCCAAGGACAATTGGAAACACCATATATTTT. The complete variable domain, with remaining parts taken from reference TRBV19 and TRBJ1-3, reads DGGITQSPKYLFRKEGQNVTLSCEQNLNHDAMYWYRQDPGQGLRLIYYSQIVNDFQKGDIAEGYSVSREKKESFPLTVTSAQKNPTAFYLCASSPRTIGNTIYFGEGSWLTVV.

This clone was counted only a few times. V and J are TRBV18 and TRBJ2-7, with D hard to call. Germline assignment: CDR1 KGHSH and CDR2 LQKENI. V was clipped by 3 bases and J by 7 bases, with 13 bases between them. This CDR3 comprises 13 residues. CDR3 DNA: TGTGCCAGCTCACCCGTACCCGAGAGGGAGCAGTACTTC. It is translated as CASSPVPEREQYF.

The chain couples TRBV4-1 to TRBJ1-4; TRBD1 matches at 7 bases. The V and J ends lost 4 bases and 0 bases, in that order; junction bases with no gene match: 2. This CDR3 contains 15 residues. Germline-derived CDR1 and CDR2 are MGHRA and YSYEKL. The CDR3 coding sequence is TGCGCCAGCAGCCGGGGGACAGCAACTAATGAAAAACTGTTTTTT. Protein product: CASSRGTATNEKLFF.

This clone is labeled as medium-sized. The chain combines TRBV19 with TRBJ1-1, with D possibly TRBD1 on 5 matching bases. CDR3 size: 12 residues. Germline V gene sequence: CDR1 LNHDA, CDR2 SQIVND (reference sequence). Trimming stripped 6 bases from V and 5 bases from J, with 10 bases between. CDR3 amino acids: CASSTWGTEAFF. CDR3 nucleotide sequence: TGTGCCAGTAGCACTTGGGGGACTGAAGCTTTCTTT.

This clone was seen just once. CDR3 bases: TGTGCCAGCAGCTTAGACCAGGGGTACGGCTACACCTTC. Protein sequence: CASSLDQGYGYTF. This chain joins TRBV11-3 and TRBJ1-2; D is possibly TRBD1 (6 bases). Germline V CDR1 and CDR2: SGHNT, YENEEA. The V gene lost 0 bases and the J gene lost 8 bases, with 10 bases spanning the gap. CDR3 length equals 13 residues.